This T cell receptor beta chain was obtained from a study of cytotoxic CD8 clonotypes in ibrutinib-treated CLL. Study findings and constraints: Clonality increased at ibrutinib response and stayed stable in sustained remission. At progression, however, it fell back toward baseline. The clonality rise at ibrutinib response reflected private clonotype expansion.

Sequenced by immunoSEQ multiplex PCR; TCRdb stores in-frame clones only, minus some. The table has about 120,000 clones, more than 55% seen once. 11 amino acids form the CDR3, both terminal residues included. Per the germline V gene, CDR1 is MNHEY and CDR2 is SVGAGI. On this clone: Its specificity is not known. This likely comes from a read error, as the CDR3 has no conserved phenylalanine or tryptophan at its end. The DNA is left out, because the CDR3 cannot be placed on it with certainty; the CDR3 is given as TCRdb lists it.

The TCR comes from a human donor with chronic lymphocytic leukemia. This specimen was PBMCs, taken after 24 months of ibrutinib treatment. The rearrangement joins TRBV6-5 to TRBJ2-7; TRBD1 reflects the table's D call only, with no check against the DNA. CDR3 residues: CASSAGGRTYL.